A single sample gave rise to the 7 T cell receptor beta chains below, sequenced in a study of cytomegalovirus exposure and HLA in healthy donors. A multiplex PCR was run with 60 Vbeta primers and 13 Jbeta primers. Profiling relied on immunoSEQ multiplex PCR, and the TCRdb table lists in-frame clones only, not all of them. This table has over 150,000 clones, about three quarters appearing once. What was sequenced was PBMCs. The source of these receptors is a woman in her forties or fifties in good health and CMV-seropositive.

This rearrangement joins TRBV18 to TRBJ2-1; a possible D gene is TRBD2 (5 bases). V was cut by 5 bases and J by 9 bases, with 8 bases left in between. Germline CDR1 reads KGHSH; CDR2 reads LQKENI. The CDR3 has 11 amino acids. The chain's CDR3 is CASSGRGEQFF. The CDR3 DNA reads TGTGCCAGCTCAGGACGGGGTGAGCAGTTCTTC.

The CDR3 reads CASSSLVWETQYF. For the CDR3, the DNA is TGTGCCAGTAGTTCGCTAGTTTGGGAGACCCAGTACTTC. This chain links TRBV19 with TRBJ2-5; no definite D call. Germline V gene data show CDR1 as LNHDA and CDR2 as SQIVND (reference sequence). The V and J ends lost 5 bases and 5 bases respectively, with 12 bases between them. This CDR3 comprises 13 residues.

This clone was seen just once. The V call is TRBV28, the J call TRBJ1-3, with 7 bases aligning to TRBD1. The CDR3 contains 15 residues. The germline V gene encodes CDR1 MDHEN and CDR2 SYDVKM. J gave up 4 bases and V 6 bases, and 9 bases lay outside the gene matches. The CDR3 sequence: CASSLTWTGGNTIYF. The DNA for the CDR3 is TGTGCCAGCAGCCTCACCTGGACAGGCGGAAACACCATATATTTT.

The chain joins TRBV10-3 to TRBJ1-5; D not resolved. Trimming shortened V by 0 bases and J by 9 bases, and 21 bases separated the two germline ends. The CDR3 is 17 residues long. Germline V gene sequence: CDR1 ENHRY, CDR2 SYGVKD. The CDR3 bases are TGTGCCATCAGTGAGTCGAAAGTTGGCAACCAGGCAACGCCCCAGCATTTT. This gives the protein CAISESKVGNQATPQHF.

The chain couples TRBV30 to TRBJ1-2; 10 bases align to TRBD1. CDR3 length equals 14 residues. The junction had 6 bases not matched to a gene; V was cut back by 0 bases and J by 8 bases. Per the germline V gene, CDR1 is GTSNPN and CDR2 is SVGIG (reference sequence). In nucleotides, the CDR3 is TGTGCCTGGAGTGTAGGGGACAGGGGCTGGGGCTACACCTTC. It is translated as CAWSVGDRGWGYTF.

The gene calls are TRBV7-6 and TRBJ1-1; 7 nucleotides line up with TRBD1. J was trimmed by 8 bases and V by 4 bases; bases with no gene match: 1. Germline CDR1 and CDR2: SGHVS and FNYEAQ. The CDR3 is 11 amino acids. The CDR3, as DNA: TGTGCCAGCAGCTCAGGGGGAGAAGCTTTCTTT. This codes for CASSSGGEAFF.

The DNA for the CDR3 is TGCAGCGTTGCTGTTAAGGGGGTAGGTCAGCCCCAGCATTTT. Encoded protein: CSVAVKGVGQPQHF. The V call is TRBV29-1, the J call TRBJ1-5; perhaps TRBD1 as D (6 bases). Germline V CDR1 and CDR2: SQVTM, ANQGSEA. CDR3 length equals 14 residues. Trimming took off 4 bases at V and 6 bases at J, with 16 bases between the two ends.